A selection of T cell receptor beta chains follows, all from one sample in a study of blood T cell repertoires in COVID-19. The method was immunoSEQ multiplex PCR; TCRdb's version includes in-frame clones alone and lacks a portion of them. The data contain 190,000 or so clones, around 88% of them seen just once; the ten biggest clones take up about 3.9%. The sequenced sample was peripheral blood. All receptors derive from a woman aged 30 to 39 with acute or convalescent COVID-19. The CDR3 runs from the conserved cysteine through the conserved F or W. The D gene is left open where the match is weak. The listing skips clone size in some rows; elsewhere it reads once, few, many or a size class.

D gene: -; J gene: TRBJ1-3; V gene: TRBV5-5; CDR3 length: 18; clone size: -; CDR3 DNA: TGTGCCAGCAGCTCCGCGGGGACGAACAGATTCTCTGGAAACACCATATATTTT; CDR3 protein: CASSSAGTNRFSGNTIYF
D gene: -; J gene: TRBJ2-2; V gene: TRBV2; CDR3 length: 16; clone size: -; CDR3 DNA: TGTGCCAGCAGTGAAGGGCAGGGTGAAGGAGTCGGGGAGCTGTTTTTT; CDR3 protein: CASSEGQGEGVGELFF
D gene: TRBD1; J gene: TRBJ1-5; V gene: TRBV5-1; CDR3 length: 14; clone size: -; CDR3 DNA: TGCGCCAGCAAAGAGGGGACAGGATATCAGCCCCAGCATTTT; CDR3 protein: CASKEGTGYQPQHF
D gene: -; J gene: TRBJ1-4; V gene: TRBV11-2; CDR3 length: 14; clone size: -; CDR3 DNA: TGTGCCAGCACTCGACTGCTAAGTAATGAAAAACTGTTTTTT; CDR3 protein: CASTRLLSNEKLFF
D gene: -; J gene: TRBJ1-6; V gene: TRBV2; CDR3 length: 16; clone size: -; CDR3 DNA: TGTGCCAGCAGTGAAGTAGGGGCTTCCTATAATTCACCCCTCCACTTT; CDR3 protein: CASSEVGASYNSPLHF
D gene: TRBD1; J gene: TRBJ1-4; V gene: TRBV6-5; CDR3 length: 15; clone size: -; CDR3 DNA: TGTGCCAGCAGCCCAGGACAGGGGACATCCGAAAAACTGTTTTTT; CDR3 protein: CASSPGQGTSEKLFF
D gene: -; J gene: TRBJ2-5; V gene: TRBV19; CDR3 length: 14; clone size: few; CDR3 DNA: TGTGCCAGTAGTCCCCGGCGGGGAGGAGAGACCCAGTACTTC; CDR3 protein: CASSPRRGGETQYF
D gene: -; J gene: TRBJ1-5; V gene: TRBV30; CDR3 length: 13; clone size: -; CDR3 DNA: TGTGCCTGGAGTGCAGGATTCGATCAGCCCCAGCATTTT; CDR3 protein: CAWSAGFDQPQHF
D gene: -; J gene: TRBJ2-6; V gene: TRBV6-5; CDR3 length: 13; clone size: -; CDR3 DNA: TGTGCCAGCAGCCCCACTGGGGCCAACGTCCTGACTTTC; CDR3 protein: CASSPTGANVLTF
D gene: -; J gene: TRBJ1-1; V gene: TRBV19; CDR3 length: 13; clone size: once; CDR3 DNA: TGTGCCAGTAGGAAGGTCTCGGGGACTGAAGCTTTCTTT; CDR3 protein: CASRKVSGTEAFF
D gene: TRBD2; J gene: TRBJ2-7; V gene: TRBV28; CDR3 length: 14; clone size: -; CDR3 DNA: TGTGCCAGCAAGCCGGCGGCTAGCGGAGTCGAGCAGTACTTC; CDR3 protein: CASKPAASGVEQYF
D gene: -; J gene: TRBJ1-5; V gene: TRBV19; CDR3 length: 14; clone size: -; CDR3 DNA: TGTGCCAGTAGATCGGGAGACGACCTAAGGGCCCAGCATTTT; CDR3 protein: CASRSGDDLRAQHF
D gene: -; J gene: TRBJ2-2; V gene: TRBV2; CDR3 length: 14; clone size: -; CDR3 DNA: TGTGCCAGCGGACAGTCCACGAACACCGGGGAGCTGTTTTTT; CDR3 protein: CASGQSTNTGELFF
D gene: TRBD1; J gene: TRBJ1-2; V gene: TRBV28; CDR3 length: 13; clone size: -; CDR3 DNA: TGTGCCAGCAGTCGGACAGGGAGGTCTGGCTACACCTTC; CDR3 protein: CASSRTGRSGYTF
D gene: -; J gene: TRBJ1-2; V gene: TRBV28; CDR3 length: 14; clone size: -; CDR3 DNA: TGTGCCAGCAGTTTTGCCCAGGGTAACTATGGCTACACCTTC; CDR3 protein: CASSFAQGNYGYTF
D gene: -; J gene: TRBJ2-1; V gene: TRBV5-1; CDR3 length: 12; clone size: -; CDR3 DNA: TGCGCCAGCAGCTACTCTTTTGATGAGCAGTTCTTC; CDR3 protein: CASSYSFDEQFF
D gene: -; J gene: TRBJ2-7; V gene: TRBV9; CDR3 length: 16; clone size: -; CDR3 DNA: TGTGCCAGCAGCGTAGGACTCGACGGGAACTACTACGAGCAGTACTTC; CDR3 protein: CASSVGLDGNYYEQYF
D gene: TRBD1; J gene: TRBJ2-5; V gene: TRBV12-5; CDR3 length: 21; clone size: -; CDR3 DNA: TGTGCTAGTGGATATAAACAATCGACGGACAGGATAGAAGGATTCCAAGAGACCCAGTACTTC; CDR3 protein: CASGYKQSTDRIEGFQETQYF
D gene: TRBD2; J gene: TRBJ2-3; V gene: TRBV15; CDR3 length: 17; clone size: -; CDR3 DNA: TGTGCCACCAGCAGAGATCTAGCGGGAGTAGGAGCAGATACGCAGTATTTT; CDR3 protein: CATSRDLAGVGADTQYF
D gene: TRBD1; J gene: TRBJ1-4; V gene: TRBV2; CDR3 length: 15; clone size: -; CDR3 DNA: TGTGCCAGCTCTGACAGGGGGGGATTTTATGAAAAACTGTTTTTT; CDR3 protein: CASSDRGGFYEKLFF
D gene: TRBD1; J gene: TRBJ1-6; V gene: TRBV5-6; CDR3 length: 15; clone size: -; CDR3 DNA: TGTGCCAGCAGGTCGATGGGACAGGGGAATTCACCCCTCCACTTT; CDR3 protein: CASRSMGQGNSPLHF
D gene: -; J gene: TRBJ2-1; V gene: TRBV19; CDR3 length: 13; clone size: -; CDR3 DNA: TGTGCCAGTAGTTTTACAGTAAATCTAGCCCTGTTCTTC; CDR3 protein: CASSFTVNLALFF
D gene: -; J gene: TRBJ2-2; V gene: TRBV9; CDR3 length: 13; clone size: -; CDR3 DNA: TGTGCCAGCAGCGTGACTAGTGCCGGGGAGCTGTTTTTT; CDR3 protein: CASSVTSAGELFF
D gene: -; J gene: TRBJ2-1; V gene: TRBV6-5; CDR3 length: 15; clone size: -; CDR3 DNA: TGTGCCAGCACGATGACACAGAGCTCCTACAATGAGCAGTTCTTC; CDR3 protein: CASTMTQSSYNEQFF
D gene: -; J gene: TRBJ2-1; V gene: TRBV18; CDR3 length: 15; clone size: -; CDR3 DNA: TGTGCCAGCTCACCACCGGGGCAATTGAACAATGAGCAGTTCTTC; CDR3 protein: CASSPPGQLNNEQFF
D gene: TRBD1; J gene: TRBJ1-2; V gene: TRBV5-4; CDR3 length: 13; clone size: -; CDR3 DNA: TGTGCCAGCAGCTCCAGGACAGGGGGAGGCTACACCTTC; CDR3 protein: CASSSRTGGGYTF
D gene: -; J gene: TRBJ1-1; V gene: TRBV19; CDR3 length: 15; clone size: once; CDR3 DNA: TGTGCCAGCCGGGAGGGCAGTGCGATGAACACTGAAGCTTTCTTT; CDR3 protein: CASREGSAMNTEAFF
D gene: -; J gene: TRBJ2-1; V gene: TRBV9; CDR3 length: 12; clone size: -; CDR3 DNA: TGTGCCAGCAGCGGCCTGAACGGTGAGCAGTTCTTC; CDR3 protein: CASSGLNGEQFF
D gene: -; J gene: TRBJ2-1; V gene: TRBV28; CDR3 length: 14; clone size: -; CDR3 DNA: TGTGCCAGCAGTTCACAGGGATTGGGCAATGAGCAGTTCTTC; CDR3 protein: CASSSQGLGNEQFF
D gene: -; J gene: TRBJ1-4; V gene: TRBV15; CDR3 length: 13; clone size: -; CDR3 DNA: TGTGCCACCAGCAGAGGGACAGTTGAAAAACTGTTTTTT; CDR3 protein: CATSRGTVEKLFF
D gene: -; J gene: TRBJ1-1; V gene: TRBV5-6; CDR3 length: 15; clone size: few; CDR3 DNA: TGTGCCAGCAGCTTGGTAGGGGCGAAGAACACTGAAGCTTTCTTT; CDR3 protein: CASSLVGAKNTEAFF
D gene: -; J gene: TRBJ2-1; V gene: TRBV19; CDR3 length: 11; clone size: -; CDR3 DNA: TGTGCCACACGGAGGCTCAATGAGCAGTTCTTC; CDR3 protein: CATRRLNEQFF
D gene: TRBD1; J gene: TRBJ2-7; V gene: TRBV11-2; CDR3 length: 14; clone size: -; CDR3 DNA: TGTGCCAGCAGCTTAAGGGACAGGCTGTACGAGCAGTACTTC; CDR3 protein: CASSLRDRLYEQYF
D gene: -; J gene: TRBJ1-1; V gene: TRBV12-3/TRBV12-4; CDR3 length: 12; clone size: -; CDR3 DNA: TGTGCCAGCGGCATCCTAGGCACTGAAGCTTTCTTT; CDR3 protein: CASGILGTEAFF
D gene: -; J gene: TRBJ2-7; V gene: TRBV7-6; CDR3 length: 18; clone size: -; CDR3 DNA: TGTGCCAGCAGCTTAAAGGGAGAGGGACATCGTACCTCCTACGAGCAGTACTTC; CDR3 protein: CASSLKGEGHRTSYEQYF